The 16 T cell receptor beta chains reported below all come from one sample, sequenced in a study of T cell responses to AZD1222 COVID-19 vaccine. TCRdb's table, derived via immunoSEQ multiplex PCR, lists solely in-frame clones and lacks some. In the table there are 150,000 or so clones, roughly nine tenths of which are singletons. Sequencing was performed on peripheral blood, taken on day 0 of AZD1222 vaccination. Source of these receptors: an adult in good health.

The chain recombines TRBV28 with TRBJ1-2, with 9 bases aligning to TRBD1. Germline V gene data show CDR1 as MDHEN and CDR2 as SYDVKM. V dropped 4 bases and J dropped 8; count of bases not matched to a gene: 17. There are 17 residues in the CDR3. The CDR3 loop reads CASSSGTGTGSSSGYTF. CDR3 coding DNA: TGTGCCAGCAGTTCAGGGACCGGGACAGGGTCTTCCTCCGGCTACACCTTC.

The V call is TRBV6-1, the J call TRBJ2-4, with 7 bases that match TRBD2. CDR1 MNHNS and CDR2 SASEGT come from the germline V gene. This CDR3 comprises 20 residues. The junction had 18 bases not matched to a gene; V was cut back by 3 bases and J by 1 base. The CDR3 DNA reads as TGTGCCAGCAGTGAGCGCCCCCCCAGCGGGGCTACGCCGGCCAAAAACATTCAGTACTTC. Translation: CASSERPPSGATPAKNIQYF.

The chain is built from TRBV27 and TRBJ1-2, with D possibly matching TRBD1 (5 bases). With 2 bases removed from V and 4 bases from J, the gap between germline ends came to 8 bases. This CDR3 contains 13 residues. CDR1 is MNHEY, CDR2 SMNVEV, per germline (reference sequence). CDR3 bases: TGTGCCAGCAGTTTAGGAAGGGGCTATGGCTACACCTTC. Translating gives CASSLGRGYGYTF.

The chain uses TRBV28 and TRBJ1-5; possibly TRBD1 for D (5 bases). The CDR3 totals 11 residues. Germline V gives CDR1 MDHEN, CDR2 SYDVKM. The V end lost 6 bases, the J end lost 11 bases, and 11 bases lay between the germline ends. As DNA, the CDR3 is TGTGCCAGCAGGGGGGTTTTGGCCCAGCATTTT. It yields the protein CASRGVLAQHF.

J is TRBJ1-1 and V is TRBV7-2, with D possibly TRBD1 on 5 matching bases. In germline, CDR1 is SGHTA, CDR2 FQGNSA. The CDR3 is 14 residues long. Trimming cost V 0 bases and J 11 bases, with 16 bases left between them. CDR3 nucleotide sequence: TGTGCCAGCAGCTTAGCGGGGACCTCAGTGAGGGCTTTCTTT. It codes for CASSLAGTSVRAFF.

The CDR3 coding sequence is TGTGCCAGCAGCTTAGATCGGGCAGGGCGAAAACTGTTTTTT. It translates to CASSLDRAGRKLFF. The chain uses TRBV7-9 and TRBJ1-4, with D possibly matching TRBD1 (5 bases). Trimming took 1 base from V and 10 from J, leaving 13 bases between them. Germline CDR1 reads SEHNR; CDR2 reads FQNEAQ (reference sequence). This CDR3 is built from 14 residues. Together with reference TRBV7-9 and TRBJ1-4, the CDR3 gives the full variable domain: DTGVSQNPRHKITKRGQNVTFRCDPISEHNRLYWYRQTLGQGPEFLTYFQNEAQLEKSRLLSDRFSAERPKGSFSTLEIQRTEQGDSAMYLCASSLDRAGRKLFFGSGTQLSVL.

This rearrangement joins TRBV4-2 to TRBJ2-3; D remains unclear. V shed 1 base and J shed 2 bases, with 7 bases lying between them. CDR1 and CDR2 from the germline V gene are LGHNA and YNFKEQ. The CDR3 totals 14 residues. The CDR3 region is CASSQAPSTDTQYF. The CDR3 region has the DNA TGTGCCAGCAGCCAAGCTCCCTCCACAGATACGCAGTATTTT.

V usage is TRBV18 and J usage is TRBJ1-1; 8 nucleotides match TRBD1. The CDR3 totals 13 residues. Germline V gives CDR1 KGHSH, CDR2 LQKENI. V lost 5 bases, J lost 5 bases, and 4 bases stayed unmatched. The DNA for the CDR3 is TGTGCCAGCTCAGGACAGGGACAAACTGAAGCTTTCTTT. Encoded protein: CASSGQGQTEAFF.

This sequence joins TRBV2 and TRBJ1-4; D gene uncertain. This CDR3 is built from 16 residues. Trimming left V 2 bases short and J 4 bases short, with 14 bases between. The V gene's germline CDR1 is SNHLY and CDR2 FYNNEI. CDR3 bases: TGTGCCAGCAGTGAAAGAGGACCAGCCATTAATGAAAAACTGTTTTTT. Its protein product is CASSERGPAINEKLFF.

The chain is built from TRBV7-2 and TRBJ2-1, with unresolved D. V was cut by 2 bases and J by 8 bases, with 16 bases left in between. Germline-derived CDR1 and CDR2 are SGHTA and FQGNSA. This CDR3 is 15 amino acids long. CDR3 protein: CASSLFSVSSDEQFF. CDR3 bases: TGTGCCAGCAGCTTATTCTCAGTATCGAGCGATGAGCAGTTCTTC.

The J gene is TRBJ2-7, the V gene TRBV30, with unresolved D. Germline CDR1 reads GTSNPN; CDR2 reads SVGIG (reference sequence). The CDR3 spans 11 residues. V dropped 2 bases and J dropped 4 bases, with 6 bases sitting between them. CDR3 bases: TGTGCCTGGAGTCCCCAATACGAGCAGTACTTC. This gives the protein CAWSPQYEQYF.

The rearrangement uses TRBV7-9 and TRBJ1-4; D may be TRBD1 (6 bases). CDR3 length: 14 amino acids. CDR1 and CDR2 (germline): SEHNR, FQNEAQ (reference sequence). Trimming took 3 bases from V and 6 from J, leaving 11 bases between them. In DNA, the CDR3 is TGTGCCAGCAGCTTCGGAGCAGGGGATGAAAAACTGTTTTTT. Its protein product is CASSFGAGDEKLFF.

As DNA, the CDR3 is TGTGCCACCAGTGTTACAGGGGGAACGGGCGAGCAGTACTTC. Translating gives CATSVTGGTGEQYF. This chain links TRBV24-1 with TRBJ2-7; 8 bases match TRBD1. The V gene's germline CDR1 is KGHDR and CDR2 SFDVKD. J gave up 6 bases and V 5 bases, and 8 bases lay outside the gene matches. The CDR3 has 14 residues.

The chain is built from TRBV28 and TRBJ2-2; TRBD2 might be the D (6 bases). Germline V gene lookup returns CDR1 MDHEN and CDR2 SYDVKM. The CDR3 loop spans 11 amino acids. Deletions cut 3 bases from V and 13 bases from J, with 9 bases between. The CDR3 DNA reads as TGTGCCAGCAGTTTGGGGGGAGGGCTGTTTTTT. It codes for CASSLGGGLFF. Using reference TRBV28 and TRBJ2-2 for the parts outside the CDR3, the full variable domain is DVKVTQSSRYLVKRTGEKVFLECVQDMDHENMFWYRQDPGLGLRLIYFSYDVKMKEKGDIPEGYSVSREKKERFSLILESASTNQTSMYLCASSLGGGLFFGEGSRLTVL.

This sequence joins TRBV27 and TRBJ2-2; D is unclear. Deletions cut 6 bases from V and 2 bases from J, with 7 bases between. Germline values: CDR1 MNHEY, CDR2 SMNVEV (reference sequence). The CDR3 runs 13 residues. CDR3 sequence reads: CASSTLNTGELFF. The CDR3 DNA reads TGTGCCAGCAGCACCCTCAACACCGGGGAGCTGTTTTTT.

This sequence joins TRBV21-1 and TRBJ2-5; TRBD2 is the table's D call, not checked against the DNA. TRBV21-1 counts as a pseudogene. CDR3 length: 15 amino acids. The CDR3 nucleotides read TGTGCCAGCAGCAGGGTAGGGAGACCCCAAGAGACCCAGTACTTC. It yields the protein CASSRVGRPQETQYF.